This T cell receptor (beta chain) was sequenced in a study of shared clonotypes between healthy human individuals. Overall study findings and caveats: Among non-shared clonotypes, generation probabilities were lower than among those shared by all four donors. Represented genetic and exposure-history diversity was restricted by having few donors.

As regards this clone: Its antigen remains unidentified.

With 0 bases clipped from V and 4 bases from J, the junction kept 0 bases outside the gene matches. The germline V gene has CDR1 MGHRA and CDR2 YSYEKL. This CDR3 contains 14 residues. Sorted-subset replicate PCRs used 200 ng DNA, approximately 33,000 T cell genomes. The assay was immunoSEQ multiplex PCR, and TCRdb's table has in-frame clones only and misses some. The profile shows about 960,000 clones, more than 75% of them singletons. This clonotype was sampled from a man younger than 30 in good health. This chain links TRBV4-1 with TRBJ2-1, with 7 bases identical to TRBD1. Material for sequencing was memory CD4+ T cells sorted from blood. Subset given: CD45RA-negative fraction. CDR3 in amino acids: CASSQEQGYNEQFF. CDR3 coding DNA: TGCGCCAGCAGCCAAGAACAGGGGTACAATGAGCAGTTCTTC.